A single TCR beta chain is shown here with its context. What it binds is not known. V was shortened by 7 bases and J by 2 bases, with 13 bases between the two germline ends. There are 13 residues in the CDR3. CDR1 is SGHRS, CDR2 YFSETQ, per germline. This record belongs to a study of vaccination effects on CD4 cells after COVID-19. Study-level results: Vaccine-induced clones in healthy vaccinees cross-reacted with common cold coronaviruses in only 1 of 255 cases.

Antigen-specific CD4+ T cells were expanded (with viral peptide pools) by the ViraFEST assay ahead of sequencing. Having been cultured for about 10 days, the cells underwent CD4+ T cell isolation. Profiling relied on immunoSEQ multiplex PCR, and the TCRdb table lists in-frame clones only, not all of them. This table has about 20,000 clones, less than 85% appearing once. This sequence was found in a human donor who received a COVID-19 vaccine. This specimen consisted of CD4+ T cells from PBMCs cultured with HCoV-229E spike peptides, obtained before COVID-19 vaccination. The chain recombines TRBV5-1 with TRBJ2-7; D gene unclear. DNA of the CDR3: TGCGCCAGCGGCCGTGGATTGACCTACGAGCAGTACTTC. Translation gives CASGRGLTYEQYF.